This is a list of T cell receptor beta chains from one sample in a study of tumor-infiltrating lymphocytes in primary liver carcinoma. TCRdb itself ran the multiplex PCR reads through MiXCR, one entry per CDR3 protein. The sample has 320,000 or so distinct CDR3 sequences; 65% are singletons. What was sequenced was peripheral blood. These TCRs come from a man aged 35-49 years with primary liver carcinoma and hepatitis B virus infection. CDR3s include the opening cysteine and the closing phenylalanine or tryptophan. D genes are given only for firm matches. Size tells how often a clone was seen (once, few, many) or the class of an expanded clone, and some rows leave it out.

- | TRBJ2-7 | few | TRBV6-1 | CASSEPPGGGQYF | TGTGCCAGCAGTGAACCACCCGGAGGTGGGCAGTACTTC
TRBD2 | TRBJ2-7 | once | TRBV20-1 | CSARREGFSYEQYF | TGCAGTGCTAGGCGGGAGGGGTTCTCCTACGAGCAGTACTTC
TRBD1 | TRBJ2-7 | - | TRBV4-1 | CASSQTAAGGEYEQYF | TGCGCCAGCAGCCAAACCGCTGCAGGGGGCGAATACGAGCAGTACTTC
- | TRBJ1-4 | - | TRBV28 | CASSLRALNEKLFF | TGTGCCAGCAGTCTCCGGGCTTTGAATGAAAAACTGTTTTTT
TRBD1 | TRBJ2-7 | - | TRBV5-1 | CASSSGQGSPYEQYF | TGCGCCAGCAGCTCGGGACAGGGGAGTCCCTACGAGCAGTACTTC
- | TRBJ2-2 | many | TRBV29-1 | CSVRLVSTGELFF | TGCAGTGTTCGACTAGTCTCCACCGGGGAGCTGTTTTTT
- | TRBJ2-6 | - | TRBV11-1 | CASSGAPGHTSGASALTF | TGTGCCAGCAGCGGGGCTCCAGGCCATACCTCTGGGGCCAGCGCCCTGACTTTC
TRBD2 | TRBJ2-5 | - | TRBV12-3/TRBV12-4 | CASSFVLAEGETQYF | TGTGCCAGCAGTTTCGTGCTAGCGGAGGGGGAGACCCAGTACTTC
TRBD1 | TRBJ2-7 | many | TRBV29-1 | CSVRAPTGTYEQYF | TGCAGCGTCCGCGCCCCGACAGGGACCTACGAGCAGTACTTC
- | TRBJ2-1 | few | TRBV5-1 | CASNQDRVDYNEQFF | TGCGCCAGCAACCAGGACCGGGTCGACTACAATGAGCAGTTCTTC
TRBD1 | TRBJ2-5 | few | TRBV12-3/TRBV12-4 | CASRLGQGETQYF | TGTGCCAGCAGACTGGGACAGGGAGAGACCCAGTACTTC
TRBD2 | TRBJ2-1 | - | TRBV5-4 | CASSLGTSGPSYNEQFF | TGTGCCAGCAGCCTAGGGACTAGCGGGCCCTCTTACAATGAGCAGTTCTTC
- | TRBJ2-7 | - | TRBV28 | CASGGQGKAGPYEQYF | TGTGCCAGCGGAGGACAGGGTAAAGCGGGACCCTACGAGCAGTACTTC
- | TRBJ1-5 | - | TRBV4-1 | CASSPIGGSNQPQHF | TGTGCCAGCAGTCCCATAGGGGGGAGCAATCAGCCCCAGCATTTT
- | TRBJ1-6 | - | TRBV14 | CASSQGSSPPHF | TGTGCCAGCAGCCAAGGGAGCTCACCCCCCCACTTT
- | TRBJ2-7 | many | TRBV6-6 | CASSLRDFGYEQYF | TGTGCCAGCAGTCTCCGGGACTTCGGTTACGAGCAGTACTTC
- | TRBJ1-1 | many | TRBV6-6 | CASTSLSNTEAFF | TGTGCCAGCACTTCCCTCTCAAACACTGAAGCTTTCTTT
- | TRBJ2-7 | many | TRBV13 | CASSLGQNYEQYF | TGTGCCAGCAGCTTGGGTCAGAACTACGAGCAGTACTTC
TRBD2 | TRBJ2-5 | few | TRBV5-1 | CASLASGRGGETQYF | TGCGCCAGCTTGGCCAGCGGGAGAGGGGGAGAGACCCAGTACTTC
TRBD2 | TRBJ2-1 | - | TRBV4-1 | CASILRDSGSFVGEQFF | TGCGCCAGCATCCTGAGGGATAGCGGGAGTTTCGTCGGGGAGCAGTTCTTC
TRBD2 | TRBJ2-5 | - | TRBV11-2 | CANSLSPAGGAQETQHF | TGTGCCAACAGCTTATCCCCAGCGGGAGGGGCCCAAGAGACTCAGCACTTC
- | TRBJ2-1 | - | TRBV10-3 | CAISEPRGNEQFF | TGTGCCATCAGTGAACCGAGAGGCAATGAGCAGTTCTTC
TRBD2 | TRBJ2-1 | - | TRBV5-4 | CASSLAGASGSNEQFF | TGTGCCAGCAGCTTGGCTGGGGCTAGCGGGAGTAATGAGCAGTTCTTC
- | TRBJ2-3 | - | TRBV2 | CASIRDRTYTDTQYF | TGTGCCAGCATTCGAGACAGGACATACACAGATACGCAGTATTTT
TRBD2 | TRBJ2-3 | - | TRBV6-1 | CTSSVGGGRGTQYF | TGTACCAGCAGTGTGGGAGGAGGGAGGGGTACGCAGTATTTT
- | TRBJ1-1 | many | TRBV29-1 | CSVEDGGDEAFF | TGCAGCGTTGAAGACGGGGGTGATGAAGCTTTCTTT
- | TRBJ1-1 | few | TRBV6-6 | CASSLANTEAFF | TGTGCCAGCAGTCTCGCGAACACTGAAGCTTTCTTT
- | TRBJ1-2 | once | TRBV29-1 | CSVVGVSYGYTF | TGCAGCGTTGTAGGGGTGAGCTATGGCTACACCTTC
- | TRBJ1-1 | - | TRBV6-1 | CASSEQGTETFF | TGTGCCAGCAGTGAACAGGGAACTGAAACTTTCTTT
- | TRBJ2-2 | - | TRBV11-1 | CASSLAGGPNTRELFF | TGTGCCAGCAGCTTAGCAGGAGGGCCGAACACCAGGGAGCTGTTTTTT
TRBD2 | TRBJ2-1 | - | TRBV11-2 | CASSTLAGGPNKQFF | TGTGCCAGCAGCACTCTAGCGGGTGGGCCCAATAAGCAGTTCTTC
TRBD1 | TRBJ1-5 | - | TRBV11-3 | CASTRQGVNGDSQPQHF | TGTGCCAGCACCAGACAGGGAGTGAATGGAGACAGTCAGCCCCAGCATTTT
- | TRBJ2-2 | - | TRBV29-1 | CSVVAGTNTGKLFF | TGCAGCGTTGTCGCAGGGACGAACACCGGGAAGCTGTTTTTT
- | TRBJ2-7 | many | TRBV6-1 | CASSGAYEQYF | TGTGCCAGCAGTGGAGCCTACGAGCAGTACTTC
- | TRBJ2-5 | once | TRBV5-1 | CANSFLGQETQYF | TGCGCCAACAGCTTTCTAGGCCAAGAGACCCAGTACTTC
TRBD2 | TRBJ2-1 | once | TRBV4-2 | CASSQSASGSYEQFF | TGTGCCAGCAGCCAGAGTGCTAGCGGGAGCTACGAGCAGTTCTTC
TRBD2 | TRBJ2-1 | - | TRBV9 | CASSVEASGYNEQFF | TGTGCCAGCAGCGTAGAAGCTAGCGGCTACAATGAGCAGTTCTTC
TRBD1 | TRBJ2-3 | many | TRBV29-1 | CSVAGTASTDTQYF | TGCAGCGTTGCCGGGACAGCTAGCACAGATACGCAGTATTTT
TRBD1 | TRBJ2-5 | many | TRBV14 | CASSQGLNRGEETQYF | TGTGCCAGCAGCCAAGGATTGAACAGGGGGGAGGAGACCCAGTACTTC
- | TRBJ1-1 | many | TRBV11-3 | CASSLEQGPGTGAFF | TGTGCCAGCAGCTTAGAACAGGGTCCAGGAACTGGAGCTTTCTTT
- | TRBJ1-2 | few | TRBV6-5 | CASSYSGVVNYGYTF | TGTGCCAGCAGTTACTCCGGGGTAGTCAACTATGGCTACACCTTC
- | TRBJ1-1 | - | TRBV11-2 | CASSPLGTEFMNTESFF | TGTGCCAGTAGCCCCCTAGGGACGGAGTTCATGAACACTGAATCTTTCTTT
- | TRBJ2-3 | - | TRBV7-3 | CASSLGAGRDTQYF | TGTGCCAGCAGCTTAGGAGCCGGGAGAGATACGCAGTATTTT
- | TRBJ2-3 | - | TRBV29-1 | CSAGSEGDTQYF | TGCAGCGCTGGCAGTGAGGGAGATACGCAGTATTTT
- | TRBJ1-1 | once | TRBV11-2 | CANNLGTEAFF | TGTGCCAACAACTTAGGGACTGAAGCTTTCTTT
- | TRBJ2-1 | - | TRBV30 | CALAGLSGSYNEQFF | TGTGCCTTGGCCGGGTTGAGCGGCTCCTACAATGAGCAGTTCTTC
- | TRBJ2-1 | - | TRBV6-1 | CASSNSGEGDVRFF | TGTGCCAGCAGTAACAGTGGGGAGGGGGACGTACGGTTCTTC
- | TRBJ2-7 | - | TRBV6-2/TRBV6-3 | CASGDESSYEQYF | TGTGCCAGCGGAGACGAGTCGAGCTACGAGCAGTACTTC
TRBD2 | TRBJ2-2 | - | TRBV6-5 | CASSLSPGLENMGELFF | TGTGCCAGCAGTCTCTCGCCCGGACTAGAGAACATGGGGGAGCTGTTTTTT